This TCR beta chain was sequenced during a study of low-dose radiotherapy and immunotherapy resistance in tumors. At the level of the study: Members of Cohort 1 were treated with 0.5 Gy per fraction every 2 weeks. The prescribed total PTV dose was 6.5 Gy. Dosing of intravenous cyclophosphamide at 200 mg/m2 occurred every two weeks and took place one day prior to radiation and immunotherapy.

Regarding time point: before trial treatment. First-strand cDNA relied on TRAV- and TRBV-specific primers spanning alpha and beta chains. TCRs underwent approximately 20 PCR cycles of amplification with a constant-region primer and V-primer adapter. TCRdb fed the reads into MiXCR, producing one record per CDR3 protein. Seen here are 75,000 to 95,000 distinct CDR3 sequences, roughly a tenth observed once, and the top ten hold 0.8% to 1.3%. This clonotype was seen repeatedly, ten times or more. The length of the CDR3 is 20 residues. V lost 2 bases, J lost 0 bases, and 13 bases stayed unmatched. Germline CDR1 is MGHRA and CDR2 is YSYEKL.

This specimen consisted of PBMCs, obtained before treatment. The source of this sequence is a male donor with prostate cancer. V and J are TRBV4-1 and TRBJ2-2; 9 nucleotides match TRBD2. CDR3 sequence: CASSQKRGGSGSPNTGELFF. The CDR3 nucleotides read TGCGCCAGCAGCCAAAAAAGGGGCGGTAGCGGGAGCCCGAACACCGGGGAGCTGTTTTTT.